These T cell receptor beta chains were read from a single sample in a study of OX40 agonist ivuxolimab in advanced cancers. Assay: immunoSEQ multiplex PCR; the TCRdb copy retains only in-frame clones and omits some. Counted here are roughly 70,000 clones, roughly 84% occurring once; the ten biggest clones make up approximately 2.2%. Specimen: CD4+ or CD8+ T cells sorted from blood, collected in a trial of the OX40 agonist ivuxolimab. Receptors originate from an adult with an advanced solid tumor such as melanoma, head and neck, liver or kidney cancer. CDR3s include the opening cysteine and the closing phenylalanine or tryptophan. Fields, in order: CDR3 DNA, CDR3 protein, D gene, J gene, V gene, clone size. D genes are given only for firm matches. Only some rows state a clone size, as once, few, many or a class for expanded clones.

cdr3_nt: TGCGCCAGCAGCCAAAAACCGGGACTAGCGGGGGGCAGCTCCTACAATGAGCAGTTCTTC
cdr3_aa: CASSQKPGLAGGSSYNEQFF
d_call: TRBD2
j_call: TRBJ2-1
v_call: TRBV4-3
clone_size: -

cdr3_nt: TGCGCCAGCAGCCAATTAGGACAGAGCGGGGAGCTGTTTTTT
cdr3_aa: CASSQLGQSGELFF
d_call: -
j_call: TRBJ2-2
v_call: TRBV4-1
clone_size: -

cdr3_nt: TGTGCCAGCAGCTCCTCGATTAAACACAGGGGCTCCTACGAGCAGTACTTC
cdr3_aa: CASSSSIKHRGSYEQYF
d_call: TRBD1
j_call: TRBJ2-7
v_call: TRBV7-9
clone_size: -

cdr3_nt: TGTGCCAGCTCACCACAGAACGGGGGGGCAAGCAATGAGCAGTTCTTC
cdr3_aa: CASSPQNGGASNEQFF
d_call: TRBD2
j_call: TRBJ2-1
v_call: TRBV18
clone_size: -

cdr3_nt: TGTGCCAGCAGCGCCGGGACGGTTTATTCACCCCTCCACTTT
cdr3_aa: CASSAGTVYSPLHF
d_call: -
j_call: TRBJ1-6
v_call: TRBV7-9
clone_size: -

cdr3_nt: TGTGCCAGCTCAATTACAGGGGGAGCTAACTATGGCTACACCTTC
cdr3_aa: CASSITGGANYGYTF
d_call: TRBD1
j_call: TRBJ1-2
v_call: TRBV18
clone_size: once

cdr3_nt: TGTGCCAGCGAATCGAGCTCTGGAAACACCATATATTTT
cdr3_aa: CASESSSGNTIYF
d_call: -
j_call: TRBJ1-3
v_call: TRBV6-1
clone_size: -

cdr3_nt: TGTGCCAGCAGCCGACAGGGGTTCGAGCAGTACTTC
cdr3_aa: CASSRQGFEQYF
d_call: TRBD1
j_call: TRBJ2-7
v_call: TRBV7-2
clone_size: few

cdr3_nt: TGCGCCAGCAGCCAAGACCTCCGGACTAGCGGGGAAGAGACCCAGTACTTC
cdr3_aa: CASSQDLRTSGEETQYF
d_call: TRBD2
j_call: TRBJ2-5
v_call: TRBV4-1
clone_size: once

cdr3_nt: TGCGCCAGCAGTCGGGCCACGGGCTACGAGCAGTACTTC
cdr3_aa: CASSRATGYEQYF
d_call: -
j_call: TRBJ2-7
v_call: TRBV5-1
clone_size: once

cdr3_nt: TGCGCCAGCAGCTTGGCCCTGAGAACCCAAGAGACCCAGTACTTC
cdr3_aa: CASSLALRTQETQYF
d_call: -
j_call: TRBJ2-5
v_call: TRBV5-1
clone_size: -

cdr3_nt: TGCGCCAGCAGCCTAAGACTAGGACTGAACGCGGCCCAGTACTTC
cdr3_aa: CASSLRLGLNAAQYF
d_call: -
j_call: TRBJ2-5
v_call: TRBV5-1
clone_size: -

cdr3_nt: TGTGCCAGCAGTTTATTCTCCGGGACAGGGGGCCCCTTCTATGGCTACACCTTC
cdr3_aa: CASSLFSGTGGPFYGYTF
d_call: TRBD1
j_call: TRBJ1-2
v_call: TRBV27
clone_size: -

cdr3_nt: TGTGCCAGCTGCGGGGTAGCAAACCTCTACGAGCAGTACTTC
cdr3_aa: CASCGVANLYEQYF
d_call: -
j_call: TRBJ2-7
v_call: TRBV9
clone_size: -

cdr3_nt: TGCGCCAGCAGCTTGGATGGGGCGGGGGAAAAACTGTTTTTT
cdr3_aa: CASSLDGAGEKLFF
d_call: -
j_call: TRBJ1-4
v_call: TRBV5-1
clone_size: -

cdr3_nt: TGTGCCAGCAGCTTACTCGGGGGCTCCTACAATGAGCAGTTCTTC
cdr3_aa: CASSLLGGSYNEQFF
d_call: -
j_call: TRBJ2-1
v_call: TRBV7-2
clone_size: once

cdr3_nt: TGCGCCAGCAGATCCGGGAGGGCGAACACTGAAGCTTTCTTT
cdr3_aa: CASRSGRANTEAFF
d_call: -
j_call: TRBJ1-1
v_call: TRBV5-1
clone_size: -

cdr3_nt: TGTGCCAGCAGCTCCCGGACAGGGGGCTACGAGCAGTACTTC
cdr3_aa: CASSSRTGGYEQYF
d_call: TRBD1
j_call: TRBJ2-7
v_call: TRBV5-6
clone_size: once

cdr3_nt: TGTGCCATCAGGGGATGGGGGGTTTTCACAGATACGCAGTATTTT
cdr3_aa: CAIRGWGVFTDTQYF
d_call: -
j_call: TRBJ2-3
v_call: TRBV10-3
clone_size: -

cdr3_nt: TGTGCCATTGCGGGACAGGGGGCGGAAAAACTGTTTTTT
cdr3_aa: CAIAGQGAEKLFF
d_call: TRBD1
j_call: TRBJ1-4
v_call: TRBV6-6
clone_size: once

cdr3_nt: TGTGCCAGTAGTGGGTTAGCGGGAGGACCACGGTCGCAGTTCTTC
cdr3_aa: CASSGLAGGPRSQFF
d_call: TRBD2
j_call: TRBJ2-1
v_call: TRBV19
clone_size: few

cdr3_nt: TGCGCCAGCAGCTTACCTACCGGGACTAGCGGGGGAAATGAGCAGTTCTTC
cdr3_aa: CASSLPTGTSGGNEQFF
d_call: TRBD2
j_call: TRBJ2-1
v_call: TRBV5-1
clone_size: -

cdr3_nt: TGCGCCAGCATGGAGGGGGGTAGAGGCTATGGCTACACCTTC
cdr3_aa: CASMEGGRGYGYTF
d_call: -
j_call: TRBJ1-2
v_call: TRBV5-1
clone_size: -

cdr3_nt: TGTGCCAGCTCACCAGGGGGGTACTACGAGCAGTACTTC
cdr3_aa: CASSPGGYYEQYF
d_call: -
j_call: TRBJ2-7
v_call: TRBV18
clone_size: -

cdr3_nt: TGTGCCAGCAGCCAACGGAGCAGTCCCAGCTCTGGGGCCAACGTCCTGACTTTC
cdr3_aa: CASSQRSSPSSGANVLTF
d_call: -
j_call: TRBJ2-6
v_call: TRBV9
clone_size: -

cdr3_nt: TGTGCCATCAGTGGTGCAGGGGTGGGAAGGTCACCCCTCCACTTT
cdr3_aa: CAISGAGVGRSPLHF
d_call: -
j_call: TRBJ1-6
v_call: TRBV10-3
clone_size: -

cdr3_nt: TGCGCCAGCAGTGAGGACAGGGTCACTGAAGCTTTCTTT
cdr3_aa: CASSEDRVTEAFF
d_call: TRBD1
j_call: TRBJ1-1
v_call: TRBV10-1
clone_size: -

cdr3_nt: TGTGCCAGTAGTCCCCAAAGCAAGGGGGGGATTTACCAAGAGACCCAGTACTTC
cdr3_aa: CASSPQSKGGIYQETQYF
d_call: -
j_call: TRBJ2-5
v_call: TRBV19
clone_size: -

cdr3_nt: TGTGCCTGGAGCGCTGGGACTAGCGGTTACACCGGGGAGCTGTTTTTT
cdr3_aa: CAWSAGTSGYTGELFF
d_call: TRBD2
j_call: TRBJ2-2
v_call: TRBV30
clone_size: -

cdr3_nt: TGTGCCAGCTCACCACCCCCGGGACAGGGTGGTGTTTTGGCTTTCTTT
cdr3_aa: CASSPPPGQGGVLAFF
d_call: TRBD1
j_call: TRBJ1-1
v_call: TRBV18
clone_size: -

cdr3_nt: TGCGCCAGCACCGAAGGGGGGACTAGCACAGATACGCAGTATTTT
cdr3_aa: CASTEGGTSTDTQYF
d_call: -
j_call: TRBJ2-3
v_call: TRBV10-2
clone_size: -

cdr3_nt: TGTGCCATCAGTCAGGGGCAAGAGACCCAGTACTTC
cdr3_aa: CAISQGQETQYF
d_call: -
j_call: TRBJ2-5
v_call: TRBV10-3
clone_size: -

cdr3_nt: TGTGCCAGCAGTAGACTAGGAACTTACAATGAGCAGTTCTTC
cdr3_aa: CASSRLGTYNEQFF
d_call: -
j_call: TRBJ2-1
v_call: TRBV6-5
clone_size: -

cdr3_nt: TGTGCCAGCAGCTTGCGGTATCCCCAGCCCAATCAGCCCCAGCATTTT
cdr3_aa: CASSLRYPQPNQPQHF
d_call: -
j_call: TRBJ1-5
v_call: TRBV5-5
clone_size: few

cdr3_nt: TGTGCCAGTAGTATCAACCGGGGGCGCAAGTACGAGCAGTACTTC
cdr3_aa: CASSINRGRKYEQYF
d_call: -
j_call: TRBJ2-7
v_call: TRBV19
clone_size: -

cdr3_nt: TGCGCCAGCAAACGGGGTGTTCAGGATGGCTACACCTTC
cdr3_aa: CASKRGVQDGYTF
d_call: -
j_call: TRBJ1-2
v_call: TRBV5-1
clone_size: -

cdr3_nt: TGTGCCAGCAGCCCGACTAGAAACACAGATACGCAGTATTTT
cdr3_aa: CASSPTRNTDTQYF
d_call: -
j_call: TRBJ2-3
v_call: TRBV7-3
clone_size: -

cdr3_nt: TGTGCCAGCTCAGACAGTTATGGCTACACCTTC
cdr3_aa: CASSDSYGYTF
d_call: -
j_call: TRBJ1-2
v_call: TRBV18
clone_size: -

cdr3_nt: TGTGCCAGCACCCGTCTACAGGGTAAGAATGAGCAGTTCTTC
cdr3_aa: CASTRLQGKNEQFF
d_call: -
j_call: TRBJ2-1
v_call: TRBV7-2
clone_size: -

cdr3_nt: TGCAGTGCCCGGACGGGTTACGAGCAGTACTTC
cdr3_aa: CSARTGYEQYF
d_call: -
j_call: TRBJ2-7
v_call: TRBV20-1
clone_size: -

cdr3_nt: TGTGCCAGCAGCAAGGGGACAGGGGGAAGATACGAGCAGTACTTC
cdr3_aa: CASSKGTGGRYEQYF
d_call: TRBD1
j_call: TRBJ2-7
v_call: TRBV5-4
clone_size: -

cdr3_nt: TGTGCTAGTGGTGACTCGTCGGGAGAGACCCAGTACTTC
cdr3_aa: CASGDSSGETQYF
d_call: -
j_call: TRBJ2-5
v_call: TRBV12-5
clone_size: once

cdr3_nt: TGTGCCAGCAGCTTTGGCCGGGACAGAGGGGATGGCTACACCTTC
cdr3_aa: CASSFGRDRGDGYTF
d_call: TRBD1
j_call: TRBJ1-2
v_call: TRBV5-4
clone_size: -

cdr3_nt: TGTGCCAGCAGCCCGGAGGCCTACGAGCAGTACTTC
cdr3_aa: CASSPEAYEQYF
d_call: -
j_call: TRBJ2-7
v_call: TRBV7-8
clone_size: once

cdr3_nt: TGTGCCAGCCGACAGGGCGACGAGCAGTACTTC
cdr3_aa: CASRQGDEQYF
d_call: TRBD1
j_call: TRBJ2-7
v_call: TRBV19
clone_size: -

cdr3_nt: TGTGCCAGTAGGGTGGGTAAATCACCCCTCCACTTT
cdr3_aa: CASRVGKSPLHF
d_call: -
j_call: TRBJ1-6
v_call: TRBV19
clone_size: -

cdr3_nt: TGCGCCAGCAGCCAAGTAGGGTTCTCCTACGAGCAGTACTTC
cdr3_aa: CASSQVGFSYEQYF
d_call: -
j_call: TRBJ2-7
v_call: TRBV4-1
clone_size: -

cdr3_nt: TGTGCCAGCAGTTACTCGGGGGGGCTCACTGAAGCTTTCTTT
cdr3_aa: CASSYSGGLTEAFF
d_call: -
j_call: TRBJ1-1
v_call: TRBV6-5
clone_size: few

cdr3_nt: TGTGCCAGCAGCCAGACAGGTAGCAATCAGCCCCAGCATTTT
cdr3_aa: CASSQTGSNQPQHF
d_call: -
j_call: TRBJ1-5
v_call: TRBV9
clone_size: -

cdr3_nt: TGTGCCATCACTGGGGGATCAAATCAGCCCCAGCATTTT
cdr3_aa: CAITGGSNQPQHF
d_call: -
j_call: TRBJ1-5
v_call: TRBV10-3
clone_size: -

cdr3_nt: TGTGCCAGCAGCCCCACGGGAGGAGGAAGAGAAAAACTGTTTTTT
cdr3_aa: CASSPTGGGREKLFF
d_call: -
j_call: TRBJ1-4
v_call: TRBV13
clone_size: once

cdr3_nt: TGTGCCAGCGGCGGACAGGGCACTCAGGGAACTGGAGCTTTCTTT
cdr3_aa: CASGGQGTQGTGAFF
d_call: TRBD1
j_call: TRBJ1-1
v_call: TRBV6-1
clone_size: -